The next 10 T cell receptor beta chains were all read from a single sample in a study of T-cell memory formation after mild COVID-19. One entry per CDR3 protein results from TCRdb running MiXCR on the 5' RACE reads. This table has roughly 300,000 distinct CDR3 sequences, 8.2% appearing once. What was sequenced was PBMCs or a T cell subset sorted from them (not recorded which). The receptor source for this set is a man younger than 35 who had mild COVID-19 (a few samples of this study predate the infection). Cell type and time point are not known.

The chain is built from TRBV28 and TRBJ1-3; 9 bases match TRBD1. The CDR3 contains 16 residues. The germline V gene has CDR1 MDHEN and CDR2 SYDVKM. The J segment lost 4 bases and the V segment lost 5 bases, leaving 9 bases of the junction unmatched. The CDR3 DNA follows: TGTGCCAGCAGTCGAACAGGGGGCAGGTTCGGAAACACCATATATTTT. Encoded protein: CASSRTGGRFGNTIYF.

This clonotype was counted a few times. The DNA of the CDR3 is TGCGCCAGCAGCTCTGTCTTGGAAGATACGCAGTATTTT. It codes for CASSSVLEDTQYF. The chain is built from TRBV5-1 and TRBJ2-3, with D uncertain. Germline V CDR1 and CDR2: SGHRS, YFSETQ. This CDR3 has 13 amino acids. V was clipped by 3 bases and J by 5 bases, with 10 bases between them.

The J gene is TRBJ2-1, the V gene TRBV28, with D unresolved. Trimming pared 2 bases from V and 12 bases from J, leaving 20 bases between. The germline V gene has CDR1 MDHEN and CDR2 SYDVKM. CDR3 length: 15 residues. CDR3 region: CASSLPSRASGAQFF. The CDR3 nucleotides are TGTGCCAGCAGTTTACCCAGTCGCGCTTCAGGTGCGCAGTTCTTC.

V usage is TRBV4-3 and J usage is TRBJ2-3, with TRBD1 matching 8 bases. The junction had 4 bases not matched to a gene; V was cut back by 1 base and J by 4 bases. Germline V lookup: CDR1 LGHNA, CDR2 YSLEER. The CDR3 sequence is 15 residues long. This chain's CDR3 is CASSQGHRGADTQYF. The CDR3 nucleotides read TGCGCCAGCAGCCAAGGACACAGGGGGGCAGATACGCAGTATTTT.

This clonotype was recorded a few times. V and J are TRBV6-5 and TRBJ1-1, with 7 nucleotides matching TRBD1. The CDR3 is 16 residues long. J lost 5 bases, V lost 3 bases, and 12 bases had no gene match. CDR1 is MNHEY and CDR2 is SVGAGI in the germline V gene. CDR3 protein: CASSYETGALGTEAFF. The DNA for the CDR3 is TGTGCCAGCAGTTATGAAACAGGGGCCCTCGGTACTGAAGCTTTCTTT.

This clonotype was counted between two and nine times. The gene calls are TRBV9 and TRBJ1-1; maybe TRBD1 (6 bases). CDR1 is SGDLS, CDR2 YYNGEE, per germline. This CDR3 has 15 residues. The CDR3 loop reads CEKVQGRGMNTEAFF. CDR3 in DNA: TGTGAAAAGGTCCAGGGTAGGGGGATGAACACTGAAGCTTTCTTT.

This clonotype was counted many times. The chain links TRBV29-1 to TRBJ1-1; maybe TRBD1 (5 bases). CDR1 is SQVTM, CDR2 ANQGSEA, per germline. The CDR3 spans 13 residues. The ends were cut back, 1 base at V and 2 bases at J, with 8 bases in the middle. CDR3 in DNA: TGCAGCGTTGAAGGGCAGGGCAACACTGAAGCTTTCTTT. It translates to CSVEGQGNTEAFF. Full variable domain (missing parts from reference TRBV29-1 and TRBJ1-1): SAVISQKPSRDICQRGTSLTIQCQVDSQVTMMFWYRQQPGQSLTLIATANQGSEATYESGFVIDKFPISRPNLTFSTLTVSNMSPEDSSIYLCSVEGQGNTEAFFGQGTRLTVV.

V usage is TRBV6-2 or TRBV6-3 and J usage is TRBJ2-5, with TRBD1 identical over 8 bases. V lost 7 bases, J lost 3 bases, and 10 bases stayed unmatched. The CDR3 extends over 15 amino acids. The germline V gene encodes CDR1 MNHEY and CDR2 SVGEGT. The CDR3 nucleotides are TGTGCCAGCAAGATCGACAGGGGTTGGAAAGAGACCCAGTACTTC. It codes for CASKIDRGWKETQYF.

The gene calls are TRBV19 and TRBJ2-1; 11 bases map to TRBD2. Per germline, CDR1 LNHDA and CDR2 SQIVND (reference sequence). The CDR3 has 14 residues. With 3 bases clipped from V and 8 bases from J, the junction kept 3 bases outside the gene matches. DNA for the CDR3: TGTGCCAGTAGTATCCTAGCGGGGGGCTATGAGCAGTTCTTC. Protein product: CASSILAGGYEQFF. The full variable domain, completed using reference TRBV19 and TRBJ2-1, is DGGITQSPKYLFRKEGQNVTLSCEQNLNHDAMYWYRQDPGQGLRLIYYSQIVNDFQKGDIAEGYSVSREKKESFPLTVTSAQKNPTAFYLCASSILAGGYEQFFGPGTRLTVL.

This clonotype has more than one count but fewer than ten. CDR3 sequence (DNA): TGTGCCAGCAGCTTACGGGCCACCGGGGAGCTGTTTTTT. This sequence encodes CASSLRATGELFF. The chain is built from TRBV7-3 and TRBJ2-2, with D uncertain. Germline V CDR1 and CDR2: SGHTA, FQGTGA. V lost 2 bases and J 4 bases, leaving 5 bases between the germline ends. The CDR3 contains 13 residues.